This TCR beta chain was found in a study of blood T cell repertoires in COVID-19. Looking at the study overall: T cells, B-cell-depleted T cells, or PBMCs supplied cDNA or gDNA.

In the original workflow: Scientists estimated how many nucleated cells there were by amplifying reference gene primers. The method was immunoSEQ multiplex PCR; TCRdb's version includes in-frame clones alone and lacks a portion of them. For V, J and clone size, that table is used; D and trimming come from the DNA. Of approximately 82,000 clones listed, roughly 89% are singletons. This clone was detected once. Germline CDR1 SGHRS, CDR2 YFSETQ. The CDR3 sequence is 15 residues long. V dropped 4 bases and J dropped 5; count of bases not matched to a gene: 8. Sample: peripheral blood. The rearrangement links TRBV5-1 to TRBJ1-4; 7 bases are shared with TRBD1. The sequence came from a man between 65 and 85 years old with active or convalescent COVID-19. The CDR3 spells CASSLGQTVNEKLFF. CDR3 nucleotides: TGCGCCAGCAGCCTGGGACAGACTGTAAATGAAAAACTGTTTTTT.